This TCR beta chain was obtained from a study of OX40 agonist ivuxolimab in advanced cancers. As for the study in general: Dose-escalation patients suffered from hepatocellular carcinoma, melanoma, renal cell or head and neck cancer. At 82.7% male, the cohort had a mean age of roughly 60 years, ranging from roughly 23 to 80.

Germline CDR1 is GTSNPN and CDR2 is SVGIG (reference sequence). Trimming stripped 3 bases from V and 7 bases from J, with 18 bases between. CDR3 size: 15 residues. Assay used: immunoSEQ multiplex PCR; TCRdb lists only in-frame clones, some missing. Here the sample spans about 46,000 clones, about 88% being singletons. This TCR was sampled from an adult with an advanced solid tumor such as melanoma, head and neck, liver or kidney cancer. The chain couples TRBV30 to TRBJ1-4, with D maybe TRBD1 (5 bases). The material sequenced was CD4+ or CD8+ T cells sorted from blood, taken in a trial of the OX40 agonist ivuxolimab. CDR3 in DNA: TGTGCCTGGAGCAGGGATGGGGTTGTTGGTGAAAAACTGTTTTTT. Translating gives CAWSRDGVVGEKLFF. The whole variable domain, remainder taken from reference TRBV30 and TRBJ1-4, is SQTIHQWPATLVQPVGSPLSLECTVEGTSNPNLYWYRQAAGRGLQLLFYSVGIGQISSEVPQNLSASRPQDRQFILSSKKLLLSDSGFYLCAWSRDGVVGEKLFFGSGTQLSVL.